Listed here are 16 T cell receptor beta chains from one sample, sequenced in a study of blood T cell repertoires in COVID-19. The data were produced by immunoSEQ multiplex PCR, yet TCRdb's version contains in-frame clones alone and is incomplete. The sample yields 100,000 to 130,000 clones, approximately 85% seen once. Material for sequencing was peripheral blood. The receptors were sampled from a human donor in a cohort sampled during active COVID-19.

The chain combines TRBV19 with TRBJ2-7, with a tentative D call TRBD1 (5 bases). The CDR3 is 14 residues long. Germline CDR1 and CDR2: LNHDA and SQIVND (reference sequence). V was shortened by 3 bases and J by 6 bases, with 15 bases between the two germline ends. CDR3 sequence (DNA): TGTGCCAGTAGTATCGGCAGGGTATCCAGCGAGCAGTACTTC. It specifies CASSIGRVSSEQYF.

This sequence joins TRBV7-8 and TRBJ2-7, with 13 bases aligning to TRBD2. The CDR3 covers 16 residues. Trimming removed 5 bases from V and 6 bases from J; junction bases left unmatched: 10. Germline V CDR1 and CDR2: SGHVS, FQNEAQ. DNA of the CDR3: TGTGCCAGCAGCGAACTAGCGGGAGGGCCTTCGGGCGAGCAGTACTTC. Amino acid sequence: CASSELAGGPSGEQYF.

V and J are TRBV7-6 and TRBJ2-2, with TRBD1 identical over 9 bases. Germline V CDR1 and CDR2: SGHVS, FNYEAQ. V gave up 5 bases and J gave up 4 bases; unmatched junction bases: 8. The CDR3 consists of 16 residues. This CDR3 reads CASSPGDRVFTGELFF. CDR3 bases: TGTGCCAGCAGCCCTGGGGACAGGGTGTTCACCGGGGAGCTGTTTTTT.

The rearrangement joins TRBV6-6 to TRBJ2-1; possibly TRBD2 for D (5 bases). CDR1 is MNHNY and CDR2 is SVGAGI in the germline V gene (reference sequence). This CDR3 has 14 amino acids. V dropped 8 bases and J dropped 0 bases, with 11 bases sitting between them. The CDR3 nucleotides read TGTGCCAGCTGTGGTGGGAGCTCCTACAATGAGCAGTTCTTC. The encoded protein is CASCGGSSYNEQFF.

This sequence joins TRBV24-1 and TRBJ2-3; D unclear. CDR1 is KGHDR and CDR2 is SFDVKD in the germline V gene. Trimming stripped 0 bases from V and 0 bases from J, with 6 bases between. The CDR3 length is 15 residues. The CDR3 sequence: CATSDLGESTDTQYF. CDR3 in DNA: TGTGCCACCAGTGATTTGGGAGAGAGCACAGATACGCAGTATTTT.

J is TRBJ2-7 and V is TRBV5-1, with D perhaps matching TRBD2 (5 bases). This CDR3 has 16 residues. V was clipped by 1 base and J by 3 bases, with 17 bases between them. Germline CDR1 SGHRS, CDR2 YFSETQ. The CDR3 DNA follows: TGCGCCAGCAGCTTGTTGGCCGGGGTTCCTTACTACGAGCAGTACTTC. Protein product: CASSLLAGVPYYEQYF.

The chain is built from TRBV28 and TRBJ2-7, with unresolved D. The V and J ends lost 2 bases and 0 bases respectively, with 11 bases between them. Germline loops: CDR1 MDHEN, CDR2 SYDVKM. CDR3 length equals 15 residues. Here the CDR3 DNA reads TGTGCCAGCAGTTTAGGGCGAGTTACCTCCTACGAGCAGTACTTC. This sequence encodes CASSLGRVTSYEQYF.

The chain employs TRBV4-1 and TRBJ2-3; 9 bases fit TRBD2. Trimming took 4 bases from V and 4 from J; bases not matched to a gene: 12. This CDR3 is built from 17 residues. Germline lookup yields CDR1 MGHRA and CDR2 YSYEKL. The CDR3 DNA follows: TGCGCCAGCAGCCCACTAGCGGGCCTAGAGGGTTCAGATACGCAGTATTTT. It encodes CASSPLAGLEGSDTQYF.

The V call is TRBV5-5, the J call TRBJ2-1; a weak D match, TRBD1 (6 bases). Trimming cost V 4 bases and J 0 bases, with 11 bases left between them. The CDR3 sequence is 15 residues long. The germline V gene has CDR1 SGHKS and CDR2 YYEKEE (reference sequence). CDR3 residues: CASSHRDNSYNEQFF. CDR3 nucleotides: TGTGCCAGCAGCCACCGGGACAACTCCTACAATGAGCAGTTCTTC.

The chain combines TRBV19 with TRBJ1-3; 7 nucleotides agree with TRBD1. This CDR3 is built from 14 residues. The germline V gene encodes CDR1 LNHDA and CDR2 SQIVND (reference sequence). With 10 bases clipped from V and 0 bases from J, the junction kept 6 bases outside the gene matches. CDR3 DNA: TGTGCCACGGAGACAGGGTACTCTGGAAACACCATATATTTT. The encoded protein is CATETGYSGNTIYF.

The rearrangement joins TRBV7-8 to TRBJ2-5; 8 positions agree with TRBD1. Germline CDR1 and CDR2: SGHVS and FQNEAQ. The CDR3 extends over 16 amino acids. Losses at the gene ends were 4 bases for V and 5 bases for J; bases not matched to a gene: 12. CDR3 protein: CASSSGQGALGETQYF. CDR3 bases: TGTGCCAGCAGCTCCGGGCAGGGGGCCCTCGGGGAGACCCAGTACTTC.

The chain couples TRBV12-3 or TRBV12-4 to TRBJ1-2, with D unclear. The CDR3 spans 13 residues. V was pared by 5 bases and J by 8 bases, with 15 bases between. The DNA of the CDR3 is TGTGCCAGCAGTCCGAGAGCGGGAGGCGGCTACACCTTC. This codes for CASSPRAGGGYTF.

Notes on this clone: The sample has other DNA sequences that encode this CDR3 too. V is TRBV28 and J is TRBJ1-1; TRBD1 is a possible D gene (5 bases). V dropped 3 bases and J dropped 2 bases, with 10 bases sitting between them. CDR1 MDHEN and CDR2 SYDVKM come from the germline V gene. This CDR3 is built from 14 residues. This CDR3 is CASSFPRENTEAFF. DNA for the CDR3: TGTGCCAGCAGTTTCCCCAGGGAAAACACTGAAGCTTTCTTT.

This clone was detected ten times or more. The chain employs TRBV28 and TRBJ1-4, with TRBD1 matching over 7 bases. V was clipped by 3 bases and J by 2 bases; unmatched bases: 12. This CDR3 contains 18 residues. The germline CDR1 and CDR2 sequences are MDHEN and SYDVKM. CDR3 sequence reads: CASSFWDSLLGTNEKLFF. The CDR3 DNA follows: TGTGCCAGCAGTTTTTGGGACAGTCTCTTGGGCACTAATGAAAAACTGTTTTTT. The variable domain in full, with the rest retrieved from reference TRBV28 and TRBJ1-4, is DVKVTQSSRYLVKRTGEKVFLECVQDMDHENMFWYRQDPGLGLRLIYFSYDVKMKEKGDIPEGYSVSREKKERFSLILESASTNQTSMYLCASSFWDSLLGTNEKLFFGSGTQLSVL.

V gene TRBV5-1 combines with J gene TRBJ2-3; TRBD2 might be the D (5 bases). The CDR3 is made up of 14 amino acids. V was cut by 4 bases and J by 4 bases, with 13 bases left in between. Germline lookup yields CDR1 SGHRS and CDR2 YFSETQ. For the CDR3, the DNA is TGCGCCAGCAGCACTGACTATGCCCCAGATACGCAGTATTTT. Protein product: CASSTDYAPDTQYF.

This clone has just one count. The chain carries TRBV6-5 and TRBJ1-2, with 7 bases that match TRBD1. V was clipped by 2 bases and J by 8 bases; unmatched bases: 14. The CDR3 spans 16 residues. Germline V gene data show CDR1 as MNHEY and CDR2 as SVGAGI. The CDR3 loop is CASSYEQTGIIGGYTF. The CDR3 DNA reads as TGTGCCAGCAGTTACGAACAGACAGGGATCATCGGGGGCTACACCTTC.